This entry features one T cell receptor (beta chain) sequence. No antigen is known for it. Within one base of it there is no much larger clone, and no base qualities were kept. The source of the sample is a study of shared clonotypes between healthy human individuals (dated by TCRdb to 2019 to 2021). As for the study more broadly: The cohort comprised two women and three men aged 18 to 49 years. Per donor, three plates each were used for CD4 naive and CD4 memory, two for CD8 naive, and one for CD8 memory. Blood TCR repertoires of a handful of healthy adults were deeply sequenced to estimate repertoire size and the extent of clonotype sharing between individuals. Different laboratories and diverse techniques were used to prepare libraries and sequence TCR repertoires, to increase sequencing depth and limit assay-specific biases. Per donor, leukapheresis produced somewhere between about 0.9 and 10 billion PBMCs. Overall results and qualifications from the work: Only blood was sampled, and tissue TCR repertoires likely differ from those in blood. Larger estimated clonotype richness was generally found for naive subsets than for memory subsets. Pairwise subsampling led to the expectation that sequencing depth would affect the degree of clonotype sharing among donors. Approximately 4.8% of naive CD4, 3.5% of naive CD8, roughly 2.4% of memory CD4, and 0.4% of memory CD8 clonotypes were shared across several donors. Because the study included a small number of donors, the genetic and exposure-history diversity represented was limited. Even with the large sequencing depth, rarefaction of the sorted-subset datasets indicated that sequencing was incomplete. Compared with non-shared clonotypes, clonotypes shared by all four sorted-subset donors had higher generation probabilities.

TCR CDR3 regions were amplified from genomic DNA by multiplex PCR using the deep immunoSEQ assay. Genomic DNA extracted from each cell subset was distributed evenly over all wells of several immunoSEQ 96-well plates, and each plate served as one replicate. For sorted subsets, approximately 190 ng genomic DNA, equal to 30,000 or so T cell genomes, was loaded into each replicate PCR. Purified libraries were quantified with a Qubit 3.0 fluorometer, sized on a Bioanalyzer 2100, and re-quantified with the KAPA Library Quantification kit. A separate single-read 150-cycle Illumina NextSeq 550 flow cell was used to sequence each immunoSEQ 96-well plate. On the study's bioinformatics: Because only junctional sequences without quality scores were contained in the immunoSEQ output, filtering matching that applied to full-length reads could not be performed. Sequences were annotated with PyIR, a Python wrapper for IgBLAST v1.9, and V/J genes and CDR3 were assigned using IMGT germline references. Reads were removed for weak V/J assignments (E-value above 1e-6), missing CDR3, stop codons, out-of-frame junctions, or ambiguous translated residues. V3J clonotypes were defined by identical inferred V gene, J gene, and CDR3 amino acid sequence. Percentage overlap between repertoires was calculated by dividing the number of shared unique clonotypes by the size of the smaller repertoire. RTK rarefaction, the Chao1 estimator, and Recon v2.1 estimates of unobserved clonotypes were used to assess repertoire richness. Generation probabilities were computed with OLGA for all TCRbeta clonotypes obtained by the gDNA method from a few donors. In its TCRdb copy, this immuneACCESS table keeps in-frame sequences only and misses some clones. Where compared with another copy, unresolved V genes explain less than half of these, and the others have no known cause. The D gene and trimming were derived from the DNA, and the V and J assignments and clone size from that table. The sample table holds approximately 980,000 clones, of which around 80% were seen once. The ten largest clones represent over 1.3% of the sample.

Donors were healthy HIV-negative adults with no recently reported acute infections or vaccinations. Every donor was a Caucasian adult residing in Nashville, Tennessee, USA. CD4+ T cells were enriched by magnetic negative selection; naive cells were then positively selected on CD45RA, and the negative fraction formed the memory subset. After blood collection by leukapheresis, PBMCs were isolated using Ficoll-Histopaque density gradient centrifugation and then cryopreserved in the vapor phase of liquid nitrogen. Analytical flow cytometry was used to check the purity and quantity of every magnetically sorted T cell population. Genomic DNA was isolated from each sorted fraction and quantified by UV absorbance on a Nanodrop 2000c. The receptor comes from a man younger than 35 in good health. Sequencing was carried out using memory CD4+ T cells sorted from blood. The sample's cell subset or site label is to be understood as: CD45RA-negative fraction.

The nucleotide sequence reads TGTGCCAGTAGCAGACAAGCCTCGTTGTACGAGCAGTACTTC. This yields the protein CASSRQASLYEQYF. This chain is built from TRBV19 and TRBJ2-7, with the D gene uncertain. CDR1 and CDR2, looked up from the germline V gene (reference sequence), are LNHDA and SQIVND. The CDR3, from cysteine to phenylalanine, totals 14 residues. The DNA shown is the 42-base CDR3, in frame from base 1. V is shortened by 6 bases, J by 4 bases, and the region joining them spans 16 bases.